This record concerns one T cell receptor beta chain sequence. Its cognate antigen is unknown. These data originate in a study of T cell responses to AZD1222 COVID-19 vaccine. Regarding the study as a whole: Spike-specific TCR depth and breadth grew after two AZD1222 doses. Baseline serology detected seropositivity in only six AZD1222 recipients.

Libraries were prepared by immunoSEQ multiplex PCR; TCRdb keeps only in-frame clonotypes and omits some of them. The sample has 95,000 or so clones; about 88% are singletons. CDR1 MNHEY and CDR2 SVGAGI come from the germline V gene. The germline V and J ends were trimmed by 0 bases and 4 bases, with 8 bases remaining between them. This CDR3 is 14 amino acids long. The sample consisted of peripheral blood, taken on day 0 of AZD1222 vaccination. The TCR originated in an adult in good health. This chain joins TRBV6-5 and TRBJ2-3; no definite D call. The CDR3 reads CASSYSMGADTQYF. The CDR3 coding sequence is TGTGCCAGCAGTTACTCGATGGGCGCAGATACGCAGTATTTT.